A single sample gave rise to the 5 T cell receptor beta chains below, sequenced in a study of Graves' ophthalmopathy and Graves' hyperthyroidism. TCR beta CDR3 regions were amplified from RNA transcripts. RT-PCR was first run with HTBI primers, then multiplex PCR in a second round. TCRdb reprocessed the multiplex PCR reads with MiXCR, giving one entry per CDR3 protein. This table holds roughly 610,000 distinct CDR3 sequences, over 20% found once. Sequencing was performed on peripheral blood. Source of these receptors: a woman under 30 with stable Graves' hyperthyroidism. Some clones in this sample may be carry-over from other donors' samples.

The chain employs TRBV5-1 and TRBJ1-1, with 9 nucleotides matching TRBD1. Trimming took 0 bases from V and 10 from J; bases not matched to a gene: 16. CDR1 and CDR2 (germline): SGHRS, YFSETQ. The CDR3 has 17 residues. The CDR3 protein is CASSLALGTGSPVGAFF. The CDR3 DNA is TGCGCCAGCAGCTTGGCCTTGGGGACAGGGAGTCCGGTGGGAGCTTTCTTT.

This clonotype turned up a few times. This sequence joins TRBV27 and TRBJ1-2, with 8 nucleotides matching TRBD1. Germline CDR1 is MNHEY and CDR2 is SMNVEV (reference sequence). The CDR3 is 17 amino acids. V shed 0 bases, J shed 8 bases, and the junction held 14 bases outside the gene matches. The DNA of the CDR3 is TGTGCCAGCAGTTTATCGATTGCTGGGACAGGCGCTTACGGCTACACCTTC. Translation: CASSLSIAGTGAYGYTF.

This clonotype was seen at least ten times. The chain links TRBV7-8 to TRBJ1-1, with no clear D. Deletions cut 1 base from V and 1 base from J, with 7 bases between. This CDR3 contains 14 residues. Germline-derived CDR1 and CDR2 are SGHVS and FQNEAQ. The CDR3 spells CASSLVPQNTEAFF. CDR3 nucleotides: TGTGCCAGCAGCTTAGTGCCCCAGAACACTGAAGCTTTCTTT.

This clonotype was picked up many times. V usage is TRBV6-5 and J usage is TRBJ1-1, with 9 bases fitting TRBD1. CDR1 and CDR2 (germline): MNHEY, SVGAGI. Trimming took 0 bases from V and 6 from J; bases not matched to a gene: 5. The CDR3 loop spans 15 amino acids. DNA for the CDR3: TGTGCCAGCAGTTACTCTAGGACAGGGGCTTCTGAAGCTTTCTTT. Its protein product is CASSYSRTGASEAFF.

The V call is TRBV20-1, the J call TRBJ1-2; a possible D gene is TRBD1 (6 bases). Trimming removed 4 bases from V and 4 bases from J, with 16 bases in between. The CDR3 runs to 14 residues. Germline assignment: CDR1 DFQATT and CDR2 SNEGSKA (reference sequence). The CDR3 nucleotides are TGCAGTGCTATTTGGGGGCAGCGGAGCTATGGCTACACCTTC. Translated: CSAIWGQRSYGYTF.